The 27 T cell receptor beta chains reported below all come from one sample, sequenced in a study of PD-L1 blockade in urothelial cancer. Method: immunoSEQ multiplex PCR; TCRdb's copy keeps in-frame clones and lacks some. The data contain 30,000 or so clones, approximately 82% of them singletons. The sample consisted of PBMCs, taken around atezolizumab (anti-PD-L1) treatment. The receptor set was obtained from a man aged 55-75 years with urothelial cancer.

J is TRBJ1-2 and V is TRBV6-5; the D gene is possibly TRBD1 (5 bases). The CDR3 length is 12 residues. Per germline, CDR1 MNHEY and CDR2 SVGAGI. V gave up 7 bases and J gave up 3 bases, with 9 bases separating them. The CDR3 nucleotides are TGTGCCAGCAAAGACAGCGACTATGGCTACACCTTC. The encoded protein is CASKDSDYGYTF.

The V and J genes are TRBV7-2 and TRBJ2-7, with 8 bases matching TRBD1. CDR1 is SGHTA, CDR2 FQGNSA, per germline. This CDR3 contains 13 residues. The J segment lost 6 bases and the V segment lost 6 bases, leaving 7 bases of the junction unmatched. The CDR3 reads CASRPGGAAEQYF. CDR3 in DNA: TGTGCCAGCAGACCAGGGGGCGCGGCCGAGCAGTACTTC. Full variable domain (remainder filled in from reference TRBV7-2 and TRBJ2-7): GAGVSQSPSNKVTEKGKDVELRCDPISGHTALYWYRQSLGQGLEFLIYFQGNSAPDKSGLPSDRFSAERTGGSVSTLTIQRTQQEDSAVYLCASRPGGAAEQYFGPGTRLTVT.

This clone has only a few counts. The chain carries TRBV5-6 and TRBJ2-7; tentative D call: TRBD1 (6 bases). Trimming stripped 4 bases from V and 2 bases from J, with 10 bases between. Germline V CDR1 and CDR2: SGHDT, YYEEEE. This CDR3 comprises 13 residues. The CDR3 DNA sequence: TGTGCCAGCAGCGCCGGACAGCCCTACGAGCAGTACTTC. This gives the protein CASSAGQPYEQYF. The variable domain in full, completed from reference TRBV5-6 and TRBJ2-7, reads DAGVTQSPTHLIKTRGQQVTLRCSPKSGHDTVSWYQQALGQGPQFIFQYYEEEERQRGNFPDRFSGHQFPNYSSELNVNALLLGDSALYLCASSAGQPYEQYFGPGTRLTVT.

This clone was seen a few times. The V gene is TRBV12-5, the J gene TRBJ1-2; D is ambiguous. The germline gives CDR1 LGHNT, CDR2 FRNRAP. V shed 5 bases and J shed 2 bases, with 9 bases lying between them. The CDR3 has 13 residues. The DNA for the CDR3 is TGTGCTAGTGGTGGAGGAGCCAACTATGGCTACACCTTC. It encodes CASGGGANYGYTF.

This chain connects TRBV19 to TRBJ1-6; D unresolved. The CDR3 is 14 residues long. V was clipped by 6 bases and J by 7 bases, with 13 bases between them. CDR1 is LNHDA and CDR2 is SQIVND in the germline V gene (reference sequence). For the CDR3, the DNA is TGTGCCAGTAGACCGGTCTCGGGGAATTCACCCCTCCACTTT. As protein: CASRPVSGNSPLHF.

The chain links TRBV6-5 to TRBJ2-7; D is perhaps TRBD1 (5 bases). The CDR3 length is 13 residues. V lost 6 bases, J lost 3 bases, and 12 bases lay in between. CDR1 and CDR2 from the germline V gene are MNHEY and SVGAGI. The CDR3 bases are TGTGCCAGCAGGCTCGCGGACATCTACGAGCAGTACTTC. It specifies CASRLADIYEQYF.

The CDR3 reads CASSLVVAGDGYTF. The CDR3 DNA is TGTGCCAGCAGCTTAGTTGTTGCAGGGGATGGCTACACCTTC. The chain recombines TRBV11-1 with TRBJ1-2; tentatively, D is TRBD1 (6 bases). Germline CDR1 SGHAT, CDR2 FQDESV (reference sequence). Trimming removed 1 base from V and 6 bases from J, with 12 bases in between. The CDR3 is 14 amino acids.

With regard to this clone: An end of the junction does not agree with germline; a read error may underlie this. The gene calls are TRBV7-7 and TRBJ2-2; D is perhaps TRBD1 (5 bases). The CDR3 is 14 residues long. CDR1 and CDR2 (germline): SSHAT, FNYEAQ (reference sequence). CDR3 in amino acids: CASSPDRNTGELFF. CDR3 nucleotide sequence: TGTGCTAGCAGCCCAGACAGGAACACCGGGGAGCTGTTTTTT.

The CDR3 DNA sequence: TGTGCCAGCAGTGCAAACTTGAACACTGAAGCTTTCTTT. Translating it yields CASSANLNTEAFF. This chain links TRBV6-4 with TRBJ1-1; D uncertain. The CDR3 covers 13 residues. The ends were cut back, 4 bases at V and 0 bases at J, with 6 bases in the middle. Germline V lookup: CDR1 MRHNA, CDR2 SNTAGT.

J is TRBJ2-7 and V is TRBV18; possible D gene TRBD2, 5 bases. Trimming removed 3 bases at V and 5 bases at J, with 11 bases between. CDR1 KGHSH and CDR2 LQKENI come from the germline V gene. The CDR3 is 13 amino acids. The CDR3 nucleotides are TGTGCCAGCTCACCGGACCCTAGCAACGAGCAGTACTTC. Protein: CASSPDPSNEQYF.

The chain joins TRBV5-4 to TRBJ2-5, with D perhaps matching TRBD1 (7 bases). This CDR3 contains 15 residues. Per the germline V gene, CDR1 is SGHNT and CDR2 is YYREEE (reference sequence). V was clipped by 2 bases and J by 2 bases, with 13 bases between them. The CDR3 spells CASSFPAGGQETQYF. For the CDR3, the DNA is TGTGCCAGCAGCTTCCCGGCAGGGGGGCAAGAGACCCAGTACTTC.

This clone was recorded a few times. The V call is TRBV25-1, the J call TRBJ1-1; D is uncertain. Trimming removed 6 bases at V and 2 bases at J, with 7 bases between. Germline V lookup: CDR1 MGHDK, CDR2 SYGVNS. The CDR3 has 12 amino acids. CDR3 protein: CASRSGNTEAFF. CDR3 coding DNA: TGTGCCAGCAGATCGGGTAACACTGAAGCTTTCTTT.

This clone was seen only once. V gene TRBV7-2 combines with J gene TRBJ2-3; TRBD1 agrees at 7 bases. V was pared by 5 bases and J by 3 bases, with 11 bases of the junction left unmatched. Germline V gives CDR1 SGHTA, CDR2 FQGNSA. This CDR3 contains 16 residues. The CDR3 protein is CASSQPPGRGTDTQYF. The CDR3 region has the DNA TGTGCCAGCAGCCAACCCCCGGGCAGGGGGACAGATACGCAGTATTTT.

The CDR3 here is CASSPYRGSTDTQYF. CDR3 nucleotides: TGTGCCAGCAGCCCATACAGGGGAAGCACAGATACGCAGTATTTT. J is TRBJ2-3 and V is TRBV7-2, with 7 bases lining up with TRBD1. Germline loops: CDR1 SGHTA, CDR2 FQGNSA. V lost 5 bases to trimming and J lost 0 bases; unmatched junction nucleotides: 5. The CDR3 extends over 15 amino acids.

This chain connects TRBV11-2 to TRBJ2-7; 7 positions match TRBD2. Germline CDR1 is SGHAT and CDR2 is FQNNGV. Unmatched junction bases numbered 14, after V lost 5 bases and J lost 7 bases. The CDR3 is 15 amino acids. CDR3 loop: CASSPTGSPGGEQYF. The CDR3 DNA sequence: TGTGCCAGCAGCCCTACGGGATCCCCGGGAGGAGAGCAGTACTTC.

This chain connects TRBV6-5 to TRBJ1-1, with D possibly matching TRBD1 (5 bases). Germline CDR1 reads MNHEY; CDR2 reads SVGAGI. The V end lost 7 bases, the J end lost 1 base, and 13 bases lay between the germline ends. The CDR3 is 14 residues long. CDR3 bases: TGTGCCAGCACCTCCCTGGGGGGGAACACTGAAGCTTTCTTT. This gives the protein CASTSLGGNTEAFF.

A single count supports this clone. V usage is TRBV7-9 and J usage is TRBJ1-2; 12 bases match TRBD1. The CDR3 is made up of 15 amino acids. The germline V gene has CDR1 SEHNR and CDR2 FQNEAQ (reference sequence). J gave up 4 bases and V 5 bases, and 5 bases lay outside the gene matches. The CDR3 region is CASSAGTGGFYGYTF. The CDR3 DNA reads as TGTGCCAGCAGCGCCGGGACAGGGGGCTTCTATGGCTACACCTTC.

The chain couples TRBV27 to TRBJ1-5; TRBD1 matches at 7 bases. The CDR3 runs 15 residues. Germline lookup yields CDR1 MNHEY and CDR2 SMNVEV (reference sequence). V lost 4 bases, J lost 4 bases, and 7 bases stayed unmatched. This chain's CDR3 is CASSSGTATNQPQHF. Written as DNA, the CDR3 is TGTGCCAGCAGTTCAGGGACAGCTACGAATCAGCCCCAGCATTTT.

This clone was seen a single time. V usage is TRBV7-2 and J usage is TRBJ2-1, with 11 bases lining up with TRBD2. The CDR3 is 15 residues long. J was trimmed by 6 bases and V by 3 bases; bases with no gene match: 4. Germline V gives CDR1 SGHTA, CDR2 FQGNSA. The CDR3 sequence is CASSFSGTSGNEQFF. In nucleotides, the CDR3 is TGTGCCAGCAGCTTCAGTGGGACTAGCGGCAATGAGCAGTTCTTC.

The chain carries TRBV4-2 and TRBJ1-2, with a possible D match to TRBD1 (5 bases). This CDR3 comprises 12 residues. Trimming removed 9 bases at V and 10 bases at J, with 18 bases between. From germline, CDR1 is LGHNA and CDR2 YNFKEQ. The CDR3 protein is CASSPGLMSYTF. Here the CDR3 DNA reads TGTGCCAGTTCACCGGGACTCATGTCCTACACCTTC.

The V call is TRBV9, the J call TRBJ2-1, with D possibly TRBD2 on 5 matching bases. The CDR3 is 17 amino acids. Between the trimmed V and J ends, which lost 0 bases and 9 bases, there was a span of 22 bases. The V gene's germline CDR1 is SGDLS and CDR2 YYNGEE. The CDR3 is CASSVVLGLTMPAEQFF. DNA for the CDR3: TGTGCCAGCAGCGTAGTTCTTGGACTCACGATGCCAGCTGAGCAGTTCTTC.

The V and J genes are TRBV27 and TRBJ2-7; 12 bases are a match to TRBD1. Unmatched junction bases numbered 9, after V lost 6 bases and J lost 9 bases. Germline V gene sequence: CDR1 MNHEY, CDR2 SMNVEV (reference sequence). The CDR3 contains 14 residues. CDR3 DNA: TGTGCCAGCAGACGGGGGACAGGGGGCTTAACGCAGTACTTC. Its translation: CASRRGTGGLTQYF.

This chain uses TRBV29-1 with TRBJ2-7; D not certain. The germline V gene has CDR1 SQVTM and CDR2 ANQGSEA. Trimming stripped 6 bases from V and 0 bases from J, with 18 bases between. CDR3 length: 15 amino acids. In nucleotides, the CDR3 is TGCAGCGTCCGAAAGTGGTCAGATGGCTCCTACGAGCAGTACTTC. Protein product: CSVRKWSDGSYEQYF.

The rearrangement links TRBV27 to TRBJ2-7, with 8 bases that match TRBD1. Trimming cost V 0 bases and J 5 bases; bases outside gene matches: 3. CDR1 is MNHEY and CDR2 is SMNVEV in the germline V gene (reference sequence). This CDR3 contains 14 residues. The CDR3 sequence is CASSLSTGGNEQYF. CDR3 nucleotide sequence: TGTGCCAGCAGTTTATCAACAGGGGGTAACGAGCAGTACTTC.

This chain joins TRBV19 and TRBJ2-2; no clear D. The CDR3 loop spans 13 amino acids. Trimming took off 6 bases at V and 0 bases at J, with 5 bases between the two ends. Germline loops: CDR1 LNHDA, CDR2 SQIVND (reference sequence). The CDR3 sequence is CASSNSNTGELFF. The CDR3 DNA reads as TGTGCCAGTAGCAATTCGAACACCGGGGAGCTGTTTTTT.

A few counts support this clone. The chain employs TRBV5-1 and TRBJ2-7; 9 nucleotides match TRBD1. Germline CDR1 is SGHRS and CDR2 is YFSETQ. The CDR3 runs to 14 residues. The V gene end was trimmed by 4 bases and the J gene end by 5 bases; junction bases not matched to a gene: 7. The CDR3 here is CASSARGQGDEQYF. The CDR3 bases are TGCGCCAGCAGCGCCCGGGGACAGGGCGACGAGCAGTACTTC.

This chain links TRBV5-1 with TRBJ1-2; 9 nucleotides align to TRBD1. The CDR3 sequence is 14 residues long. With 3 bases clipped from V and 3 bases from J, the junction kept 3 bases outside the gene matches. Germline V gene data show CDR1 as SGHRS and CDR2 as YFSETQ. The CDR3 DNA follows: TGCGCCAGCAGCTCGACAGGGGGGGACTATGGCTACACCTTC. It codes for CASSSTGGDYGYTF.